The clone carrying this TCR beta chain was recorded many times. The antigen is unknown. This sample was included in a study of human T cells and chemical hapten exposure. Study as a whole: The upper back received 0.01% DPC by patch testing, with results read at 6 days.

Overall study findings and caveats: Higher patch test scores went with higher counts of PT1 expanded TCRs.

Germline CDR1 DFQATT, CDR2 SNEGSKA (reference sequence). The CDR3 spans 13 residues. Trimming shortened V by 7 bases and J by 1 base, and 12 bases separated the two germline ends. As for time point: pre-sensitization, week 0. Treatment described: therapeutic diphenylcyclopropenone sensitization with weekly scalp DPC. MiXCR, applied by TCRdb to the RACE reads, yields one record per CDR3 protein. Found here are about 120,000 distinct CDR3 sequences, approximately 13% of them singletons; the top ten hold around 2.7%. The chain recombines TRBV20-1 with TRBJ2-3; D possibly uses TRBD1 or TRBD2 (5 bases each). This specimen was whole blood, taken in connection with sensitization to the hapten diphenylcyclopropenone (DPC). The sequence derives from a woman in her late teens or twenties with alopecia areata. Some clones in this sample may be carry-over from other donors' samples. This CDR3 is CSVPGRGTDTQYF. CDR3 DNA sequence: TGCAGTGTCCCGGGGCGCGGCACAGATACGCAGTATTTT.